A single T cell receptor beta chain is shown here with its context. As yet, its antigen is unknown. This may be a read error: a much more frequent sequence differs by one nucleotide. From around 0.5 ug of total RNA, TCR beta-specific cDNA was reverse-transcribed using a constant-region primer. The TCR beta library was amplified through three nested multiplex PCR rounds in a modified ARM-PCR procedure. TCRdb independently ran MiXCR on the multiplex PCR reads; one entry per CDR3 protein. This table has tens of thousands of distinct CDR3 sequences, just over 70% appearing once. Extraction of RNA together with DNA used roughly 19-32 mg of unsorted bulk tissue. This specimen belongs to a study of tumor-infiltrating lymphocytes in primary liver carcinoma. Whole-study findings and limits: Tumor top-250-clone fractions significantly exceeded those of blood (p = 0.039).

Material for sequencing was liver tumor tissue from sampling region 5. The subset was: tumor region T5, tumor centre. This receptor was obtained from a man aged 35 to 55 with primary liver carcinoma and hepatitis B virus infection.

The CDR3 DNA is TGTGCCAGCAGTTTGGGGGACTGGGGGGAGCTGTTTTTT. It encodes CASSLGDWGELFF. V gene TRBV12-3 or TRBV12-4 combines with J gene TRBJ2-2, with D perhaps matching TRBD2 (6 bases). V lost 3 bases, J lost 8 bases, and 10 bases lay in between. CDR3 length: 13 amino acids.